Listed below are T cell receptor beta chains from one sample, sequenced in a study of T cell changes during pregnancy in multiple sclerosis. The method was immunoSEQ multiplex PCR; TCRdb's version includes in-frame clones alone and lacks a portion of them. Among approximately 100,000 clones listed, approximately 94% were seen once. The starting material was peripheral blood, obtained before pregnancy. Receptor source: a female donor with multiple sclerosis, enrolled in a pregnancy study. Both conserved end residues are part of each CDR3. D genes are given only for firm matches. Clone size is stated in some rows and not others, as once, few, many or a class when expanded.

clone_size	v_call	d_call	j_call	cdr3_nt	cdr3_aa
NA	TRBV4-3	NA	TRBJ2-1	TGCGCCAGCAGCCAATCTCGTTTCGATGAGCAGTTCTTC	CASSQSRFDEQFF
NA	TRBV30	TRBD1	TRBJ1-1	TGTGCCTGGAGTGACCCGACAGGGGGCGAAACTGAAGCTTTCTTT	CAWSDPTGGETEAFF
NA	TRBV27	TRBD2	TRBJ2-7	TGTGCCAGCAGTTTAGGACTAGCGGGGTACGAGCAGTACTTC	CASSLGLAGYEQYF
NA	TRBV15	TRBD1	TRBJ2-5	TGTGCCACCAGCAGACGACAGGGGGCGCGCCAAGAGACCCAGTACTTC	CATSRRQGARQETQYF
NA	TRBV5-4	NA	TRBJ2-1	TGTGCCAGCAGGCAAGCGGGCGGGCGGGACAATGAGCAGTTCTTC	CASRQAGGRDNEQFF
NA	TRBV12-5	NA	TRBJ2-2	TGTGCTAGTGGGACCTCCGGACTAAACACCGGGGAGCTGTTTTTT	CASGTSGLNTGELFF
NA	TRBV19	NA	TRBJ2-1	TGTGCCAGTAGTATTAGCCCCGGCGGCTCCTACAATGAGCAGTTCTTC	CASSISPGGSYNEQFF
NA	TRBV5-1	TRBD2	TRBJ2-3	TGCGCCAGCAGCTTGGGTCAGCGGGAGGGCCTCTCAGATACGCAGTATTTT	CASSLGQREGLSDTQYF
NA	TRBV5-5	NA	TRBJ1-1	TGTGCCAGCAGCTTGACAGAAAATAGAGAGGCTTTCTTT	CASSLTENREAFF
NA	TRBV4-3	NA	TRBJ2-7	TGCGCCAGCAGCCAAGCGTCAGGCCCCCTTCACTACGAGCAGTACTTC	CASSQASGPLHYEQYF
NA	TRBV10-2	TRBD2	TRBJ2-7	TGCGCCAGCAGAGAAGTCTGGGGGGGAAGGGACGAGCAGTACTTC	CASREVWGGRDEQYF
NA	TRBV25-1	NA	TRBJ2-7	TGTGCCAGCAGTGACATAGGAGGATCCCTCTACGAGCAGTACTTC	CASSDIGGSLYEQYF
NA	TRBV27	TRBD2	TRBJ2-3	TGTGCCAGCTCACTAGCGACCTATAGCACAGATACGCAGTATTTT	CASSLATYSTDTQYF
NA	TRBV2	TRBD2	TRBJ2-7	TGTGCCAGCAGTGGCGGGAGTGGGTACGAGCAGTACTTC	CASSGGSGYEQYF
once	TRBV11-2	NA	TRBJ1-4	TGTGCCAGCAGCTTAGGTTATTGGACCCGACAGGAAAAACTGTTTTTT	CASSLGYWTRQEKLFF
NA	TRBV2	TRBD1	TRBJ2-4	TGTGCCAGCAGTTCCGGGACAGGGGGCGAAATAGCCAAAAACATTCAGTACTTC	CASSSGTGGEIAKNIQYF
NA	TRBV5-1	TRBD2	TRBJ2-5	TGCGCCAGCAGCATCGGACTAGCGGGAGGTGGGGAGACCCAGTACTTC	CASSIGLAGGGETQYF
NA	TRBV30	TRBD1	TRBJ2-3	TGTGCCTGGAGTAGACTGACAGGGGGCACAGATACGCAGTATTTT	CAWSRLTGGTDTQYF
NA	TRBV5-1	TRBD2	TRBJ2-3	TGCGCCAGCAGCACCGGACTAGCGGCCACAGATACGCAGTATTTT	CASSTGLAATDTQYF
once	TRBV5-4	NA	TRBJ2-3	TGTGCCAGCAGCTTGGCGCAGGGACTTAGGGCCGATACGCAGTATTTT	CASSLAQGLRADTQYF
NA	TRBV2	TRBD1	TRBJ2-7	TGTGCCAGCAGTGATGGGACAGGGAAGGGAGAGCAGTACTTC	CASSDGTGKGEQYF
once	TRBV19	NA	TRBJ1-5	TGTGCCAGCTGTTGGTCCGGTAATCAGCCCCAGCATTTT	CASCWSGNQPQHF
NA	TRBV20-1	NA	TRBJ1-2	TGCAGTGCTAGTCCAGACTATGGCTACACCTTC	CSASPDYGYTF
NA	TRBV6-1	NA	TRBJ2-7	TGTGCCAGCAGTGAAAGGGGGGGGAAGAACGAGCAGTACTTC	CASSERGGKNEQYF
NA	TRBV5-1	TRBD2	TRBJ2-7	TGCGCCAGCAGCAGGCTGCCGGGACTAGCGGGAGACTACGAGCAGTACTTC	CASSRLPGLAGDYEQYF
NA	TRBV28	TRBD2	TRBJ2-7	TGTGCCAGCAGTCCGACTAGCGGGAGCGTCTACGAGCAGTACTTC	CASSPTSGSVYEQYF
NA	TRBV30	NA	TRBJ1-6	TGTGCCTGGGGATTGACACGGAGGGGTTTTGGGTCACCCCTCCACTTT	CAWGLTRRGFGSPLHF
NA	TRBV19	NA	TRBJ2-3	TGTGCCGTGAGCGTGACTAGCACAGATACGCAGTATTTT	CAVSVTSTDTQYF
NA	TRBV6-6	NA	TRBJ2-7	TGTGCCAGCAGTTCCCGACTAGTCCCCTACGAGCAGTACTTC	CASSSRLVPYEQYF
NA	TRBV19	TRBD1	TRBJ2-1	TGTGCCAGTAGTATCCGACAGGGAGTCTACAATGAGCAGTTCTTC	CASSIRQGVYNEQFF
NA	TRBV5-1	TRBD1	TRBJ1-2	TGCGCCAGCAGCTTGATGGGACAGGGCAGGGGCTACACCTTC	CASSLMGQGRGYTF
NA	TRBV28	NA	TRBJ2-7	TGTGCCAGCCAAGAGTTGCACAGACCCTACGAGCAGTACTTC	CASQELHRPYEQYF
NA	TRBV2	TRBD2	TRBJ2-3	TGTGCCAAAGAAGTGCTGGGGACTAGCGGGAGAAGCGTGACAGATACGCAGTATTTT	CAKEVLGTSGRSVTDTQYF
NA	TRBV7-9	TRBD1	TRBJ2-1	TGTGCCAGCAGCTTAGCCCCAGGGGGTGAGCAGTTCTTC	CASSLAPGGEQFF
NA	TRBV29-1	NA	TRBJ1-2	TGCAGCGCCCTGATGGAGGGTGGCTATGGCTACACCTTC	CSALMEGGYGYTF
once	TRBV4-3	TRBD1	TRBJ1-2	TGCGCCAGCAGCCCCCAACAGGGGGTCGTTTATGGCTACACCTTC	CASSPQQGVVYGYTF
NA	TRBV29-1	NA	TRBJ1-2	TGCAGCGTTGCCCCGGGAGGGGCTGGCTATGGCTACACCTTC	CSVAPGGAGYGYTF
NA	TRBV19	NA	TRBJ2-1	TGTGCCAGTAGTATGTCGGATGAGCAGTTCTTC	CASSMSDEQFF
NA	TRBV4-1	TRBD1	TRBJ1-1	TGCGCCAGCAGCCCTCGGACAGGGGCCGCGAACACTGAAGCTTTCTTT	CASSPRTGAANTEAFF
NA	TRBV27	NA	TRBJ2-2	TGTGCCAGCAGCCGAGGCGGGGAGCTGTTTTTT	CASSRGGELFF
NA	TRBV9	NA	TRBJ2-7	TGTGCCAGCAGCGTATCTTACAGCGGCGAGCAGTACTTC	CASSVSYSGEQYF
NA	TRBV7-9	NA	TRBJ2-3	TGTGCCAGCAGCTTAGGTCAGGAAGATACGCAGTATTTT	CASSLGQEDTQYF
NA	TRBV28	NA	TRBJ1-1	TGTGCCAGCAGTACCCGACAGCTTGAAGCTTTCTTT	CASSTRQLEAFF
NA	TRBV5-1	NA	TRBJ2-7	TGCGCCAGCAGCTTGGCCTCGGCGCGGGACGCCACCTACGAGCAGTACTTC	CASSLASARDATYEQYF
NA	TRBV10-3	NA	TRBJ2-1	TGTGCCATCAGTGAGACAGGATACAATGAGCAGTTCTTC	CAISETGYNEQFF
NA	TRBV18	NA	TRBJ1-3	TGTGCCAGCTCACCAGTCACGAGCTCTGGAAACACCATATATTTT	CASSPVTSSGNTIYF
NA	TRBV13	NA	TRBJ2-3	TGTGCCAGCAGCTTAGGCCGGGGAGCCCTCTCAGATACGCAGTATTTT	CASSLGRGALSDTQYF